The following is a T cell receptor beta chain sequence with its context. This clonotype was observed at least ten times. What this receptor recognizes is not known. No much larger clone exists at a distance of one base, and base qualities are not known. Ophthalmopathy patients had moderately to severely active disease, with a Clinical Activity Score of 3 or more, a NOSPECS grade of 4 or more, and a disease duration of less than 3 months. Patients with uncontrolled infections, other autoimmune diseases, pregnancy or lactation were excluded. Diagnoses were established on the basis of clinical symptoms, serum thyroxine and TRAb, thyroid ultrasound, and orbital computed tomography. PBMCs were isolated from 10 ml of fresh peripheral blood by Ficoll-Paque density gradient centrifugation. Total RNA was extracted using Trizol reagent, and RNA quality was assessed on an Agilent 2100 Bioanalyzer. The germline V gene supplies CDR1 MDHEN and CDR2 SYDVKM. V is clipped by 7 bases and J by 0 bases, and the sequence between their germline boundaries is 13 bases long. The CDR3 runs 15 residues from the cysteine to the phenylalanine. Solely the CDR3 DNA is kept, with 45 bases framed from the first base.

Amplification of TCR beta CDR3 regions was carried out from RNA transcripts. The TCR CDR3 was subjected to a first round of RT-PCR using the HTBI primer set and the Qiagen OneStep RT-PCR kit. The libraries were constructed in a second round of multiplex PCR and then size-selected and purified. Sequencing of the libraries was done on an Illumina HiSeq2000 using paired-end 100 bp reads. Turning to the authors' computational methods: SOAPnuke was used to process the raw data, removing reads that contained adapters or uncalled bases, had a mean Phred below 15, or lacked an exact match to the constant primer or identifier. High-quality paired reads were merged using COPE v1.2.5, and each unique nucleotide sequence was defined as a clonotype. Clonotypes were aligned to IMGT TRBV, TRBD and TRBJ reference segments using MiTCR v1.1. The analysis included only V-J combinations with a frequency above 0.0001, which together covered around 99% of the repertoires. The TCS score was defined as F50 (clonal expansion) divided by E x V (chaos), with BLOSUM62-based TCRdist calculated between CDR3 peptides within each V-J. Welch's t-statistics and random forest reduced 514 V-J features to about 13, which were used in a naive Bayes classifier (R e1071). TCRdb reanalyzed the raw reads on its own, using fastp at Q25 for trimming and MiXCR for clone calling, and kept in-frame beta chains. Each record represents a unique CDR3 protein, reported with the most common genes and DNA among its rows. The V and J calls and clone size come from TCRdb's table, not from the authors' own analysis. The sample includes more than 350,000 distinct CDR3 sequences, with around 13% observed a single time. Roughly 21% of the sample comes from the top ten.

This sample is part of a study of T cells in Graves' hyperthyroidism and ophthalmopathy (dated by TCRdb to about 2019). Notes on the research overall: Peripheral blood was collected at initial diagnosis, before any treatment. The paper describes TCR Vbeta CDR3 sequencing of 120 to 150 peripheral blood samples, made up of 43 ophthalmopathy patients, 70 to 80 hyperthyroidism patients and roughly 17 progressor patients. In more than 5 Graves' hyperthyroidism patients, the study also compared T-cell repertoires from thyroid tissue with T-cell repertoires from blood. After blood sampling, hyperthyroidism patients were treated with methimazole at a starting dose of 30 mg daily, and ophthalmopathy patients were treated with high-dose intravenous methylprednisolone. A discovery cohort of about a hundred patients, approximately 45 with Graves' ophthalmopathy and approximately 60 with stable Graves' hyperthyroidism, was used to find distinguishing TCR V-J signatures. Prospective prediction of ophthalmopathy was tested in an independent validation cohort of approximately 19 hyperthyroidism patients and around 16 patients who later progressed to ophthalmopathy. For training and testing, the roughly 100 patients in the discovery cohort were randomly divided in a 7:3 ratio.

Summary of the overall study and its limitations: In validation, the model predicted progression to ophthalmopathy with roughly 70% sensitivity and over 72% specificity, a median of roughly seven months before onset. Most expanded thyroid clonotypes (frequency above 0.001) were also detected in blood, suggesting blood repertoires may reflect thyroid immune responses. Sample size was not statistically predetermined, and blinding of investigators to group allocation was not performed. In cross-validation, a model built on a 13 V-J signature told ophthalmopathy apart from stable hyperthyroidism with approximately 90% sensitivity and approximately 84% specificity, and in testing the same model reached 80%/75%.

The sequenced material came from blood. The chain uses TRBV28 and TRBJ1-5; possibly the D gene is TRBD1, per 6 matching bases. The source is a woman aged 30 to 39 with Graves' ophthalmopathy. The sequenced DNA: TGTGCCAGCATTGGGGGCAGGTCTAGCAATCAGCCCCAGCATTTT. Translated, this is CASIGGRSSNQPQHF.